The entry below gives a single T cell receptor (beta chain) sequence along with its context. Its cognate antigen is unknown. V lost 5 bases, J lost 0 bases, and 10 bases lay in between. CDR1 and CDR2 from the germline V gene are KGHSH and LQKENI. The CDR3 has 14 residues. The data were taken from a study of graft-versus-host responses after intestinal transplantation. At the level of the study: Anti-thymocyte globulin induction preceded 2 to 4 years of tacrolimus and steroid maintenance in all recipients. Broader study findings: Recipient marrow harbored GvH clones, some of which surfaced first in ileum or blood.

Sequenced by immunoSEQ multiplex PCR; TCRdb stores in-frame clones only, minus some. Of over 100,000 clones listed, approximately 92% are singletons. The chain recombines TRBV18 with TRBJ1-1; TRBD1 is a possible D gene (5 bases). The input for sequencing was unstimulated CD4+ T cells sorted from spleen or lymph node cells, taken before transplant. The TCR originated in a human donor who was the organ donor for an intestinal transplant. The chain's CDR3 is CASSAGTLNTEAFF. DNA of the CDR3: TGTGCCAGCTCAGCCGGGACCTTGAACACTGAAGCTTTCTTT. Supplemented by reference TRBV18 and TRBJ1-1, the full variable domain reads NAGVMQNPRHLVRRRGQEARLRCSPMKGHSHVYWYRQLPEEGLKFMVYLQKENIIDESGMPKERFSAEFPKEGPSILRIQQVVRGDSAAYFCASSAGTLNTEAFFGQGTRLTVV.